The 26 T cell receptor beta chains presented below share a single source sample, sequenced in a study of blood T cell repertoires in COVID-19. Clones were sequenced by immunoSEQ multiplex PCR, and TCRdb holds only the in-frame ones, with some missing. The sample contains 490,000 or so clones, approximately 88% of which appear only once. Sequenced input: PBMCs or T cells enriched from blood (not recorded which). The receptors were sampled from a woman aged 40 to 50 who had recovered from COVID-19.

The gene calls are TRBV6-2 or TRBV6-3 and TRBJ1-2, with D perhaps matching TRBD1 (6 bases). This CDR3 spans 13 amino acids. Germline CDR1 reads MNHEY; CDR2 reads SVGEGT. V was trimmed by 4 bases and J by 4 bases, leaving 10 bases between them. The CDR3 nucleotides read TGTGCCAGCAGTTTCCCACAGGGCTATGGCTACACCTTC. Protein: CASSFPQGYGYTF.

The rearrangement links TRBV4-3 to TRBJ2-3, with a tentative D call TRBD2 (5 bases). The V end was cut by 1 base, the J end by 0 bases, with 8 bases between. CDR3 size: 15 residues. In germline, CDR1 is LGHNA, CDR2 YSLEER. The CDR3 is CASSQAASSTDTQYF. As DNA, the CDR3 is TGCGCCAGCAGCCAAGCGGCTAGCAGCACAGATACGCAGTATTTT.

The rearrangement uses TRBV5-4 and TRBJ1-2, with unresolved D. CDR3 size: 11 residues. V was cut by 4 bases and J by 6 bases, with 7 bases left in between. Germline V gene lookup returns CDR1 SGHNT and CDR2 YYREEE (reference sequence). The CDR3 region has the DNA TGTGCCAGCAGCCCCGGAGATGGCTACACCTTC. Its protein is CASSPGDGYTF.

Only one count was recorded for this clone. The rearrangement joins TRBV4-2 to TRBJ2-1; 8 bases match TRBD2. CDR3 length: 17 amino acids. V was clipped by 4 bases and J by 2 bases; unmatched bases: 10. CDR1 is LGHNA and CDR2 is YNFKEQ in the germline V gene. The CDR3 region is CASSPLGAGDAYNEQFF. The CDR3 bases are TGTGCCAGCAGCCCGCTAGGAGCGGGGGACGCCTACAATGAGCAGTTCTTC.

This chain links TRBV5-6 with TRBJ1-2, with D unresolved. CDR3 length equals 13 residues. The germline V gene encodes CDR1 SGHDT and CDR2 YYEEEE. V was pared by 0 bases and J by 2 bases, with 5 bases between. The CDR3 bases are TGTGCCAGCAGCTTGGGCCGGAACTATGGCTACACCTTC. Amino acid sequence: CASSLGRNYGYTF.

V and J are TRBV30 and TRBJ1-2, with 7 positions matching TRBD1. The CDR3 contains 12 residues. CDR1 and CDR2 (germline): GTSNPN, SVGIG (reference sequence). V gave up 4 bases and J gave up 4 bases; unmatched junction bases: 3. CDR3 sequence (DNA): TGTGCCTGGACTGACAGGGTCTATGGCTACACCTTC. Its translation is CAWTDRVYGYTF.

This CDR3 reads CASSMGQGWTEAFF. Here the CDR3 DNA reads TGTGCCAGCAGCATGGGACAGGGTTGGACTGAAGCTTTCTTT. The V call is TRBV5-6, the J call TRBJ1-1; 9 nucleotides match TRBD1. Looked up from germline, CDR1 is SGHDT and CDR2 is YYEEEE. The CDR3 length is 14 residues. The ends lost 4 bases at V and 5 bases at J; junction bases unmatched: 6.

This clone is a singleton in its sample. The J gene is TRBJ2-2, the V gene TRBV4-3; D may be TRBD2 (6 bases). V dropped 0 bases and J dropped 5 bases, with 16 bases sitting between them. The CDR3 extends over 17 amino acids. Germline CDR1 is LGHNA and CDR2 is YSLEER. CDR3 amino acids: CASSQEMLRERTGELFF. Written as DNA, the CDR3 is TGCGCCAGCAGCCAAGAGATGTTACGGGAGCGGACCGGGGAGCTGTTTTTT.

The chain carries TRBV7-6 and TRBJ1-4, with 9 bases that match TRBD1. Germline CDR1 reads SGHVS; CDR2 reads FNYEAQ. The CDR3 runs 18 residues. Losses at the gene ends were 1 base for V and 0 bases for J; bases not matched to a gene: 6. CDR3 amino acids: CASSLVTGGASTNEKLFF. The CDR3 DNA reads TGTGCCAGCAGCTTAGTAACAGGGGGCGCGTCAACTAATGAAAAACTGTTTTTT.

The chain is built from TRBV4-3 and TRBJ1-3; 7 bases map to TRBD1. CDR3 length: 20 amino acids. Germline CDR1 is LGHNA and CDR2 is YSLEER. V lost 3 bases to trimming and J lost 3 bases; unmatched junction nucleotides: 20. In DNA, the CDR3 is TGCGCCAGCAGCCAGGCCCCAACGCGGACAGGCGCGTTGGTTGGAAACACCATATATTTT. Translated, it gives CASSQAPTRTGALVGNTIYF.

The chain is built from TRBV7-9 and TRBJ2-1, with TRBD2 matching 10 bases. J was trimmed by 9 bases and V by 1 base; bases with no gene match: 9. The CDR3 contains 16 residues. In germline, CDR1 is SEHNR, CDR2 FQNEAQ (reference sequence). The CDR3: CASSLGTSGVSIEQFF. Here the CDR3 DNA reads TGTGCCAGCAGCTTAGGTACTAGCGGGGTTTCGATTGAGCAGTTCTTC. The full variable domain, in which reference TRBV7-9 and TRBJ2-1 provide the parts outside the CDR3, is DTGVSQNPRHKITKRGQNVTFRCDPISEHNRLYWYRQTLGQGPEFLTYFQNEAQLEKSRLLSDRFSAERPKGSFSTLEIQRTEQGDSAMYLCASSLGTSGVSIEQFFGPGTRLTVL.

The genes are TRBV2 and TRBJ1-1, with D hard to call. The CDR3 sequence is 11 residues long. Germline assignment: CDR1 SNHLY and CDR2 FYNNEI. Trimming removed 6 bases from V and 10 bases from J, with 12 bases in between. CDR3 sequence: CASSERGRAFF. The CDR3 DNA follows: TGTGCCAGCAGCGAACGAGGGCGAGCTTTCTTT.

The chain links TRBV4-3 to TRBJ2-2; 13 positions match TRBD2. The germline CDR1 and CDR2 sequences are LGHNA and YSLEER. The ends lost 0 bases at V and 5 bases at J; junction bases unmatched: 3. The CDR3 length is 17 residues. The CDR3 loop is CASSQDLGLAGTGELFF. For the CDR3, the DNA is TGCGCCAGCAGCCAAGACCTGGGACTAGCGGGAACCGGGGAGCTGTTTTTT.

The CDR3, as DNA: TGTGCCAGCAGTCCAGACGGGGGGAACACTGAAGCTTTCTTT. Its protein is CASSPDGGNTEAFF. V is TRBV5-4 and J is TRBJ1-1; D is perhaps TRBD1 (5 bases). CDR1 and CDR2 from the germline V gene are SGHNT and YYREEE (reference sequence). V was pared by 5 bases and J by 1 base, with 12 bases between. The CDR3 loop spans 14 amino acids.

The chain couples TRBV11-2 to TRBJ2-7; 7 nucleotides align to TRBD1. After removal of 5 bases from V and 2 bases from J, the junction contained 3 bases not matched to a gene. From germline, CDR1 is SGHAT and CDR2 FQNNGV. The CDR3 is 13 residues long. The CDR3 DNA follows: TGTGCCAGCAGCCAGGGGGTGGCCTACGAGCAGTACTTC. As protein: CASSQGVAYEQYF.

This clone was counted only a few times. The genes are TRBV19 and TRBJ1-1; 8 bases align to TRBD1. CDR1 LNHDA and CDR2 SQIVND come from the germline V gene (reference sequence). V was pared by 11 bases and J by 7 bases, with 18 bases of the junction left unmatched. The CDR3 contains 15 residues. The CDR3 DNA reads TGTGCCGCTAATCAGGGGGCGTCATCCCTGGGTGAAGCTTTCTTT. It yields the protein CAANQGASSLGEAFF.

This clone was seen a handful of times. This sequence joins TRBV19 and TRBJ2-2; 8 nucleotides align to TRBD1. Germline V gives CDR1 LNHDA, CDR2 SQIVND (reference sequence). V gave up 6 bases and J gave up 4 bases; unmatched junction bases: 7. The CDR3 is 15 amino acids. In nucleotides, the CDR3 is TGTGCCAGTAGACTGGACAGGGCGGGCACCGGGGAGCTGTTTTTT. This sequence encodes CASRLDRAGTGELFF.

The genes are TRBV5-6 and TRBJ2-2, with 7 bases identical to TRBD2. Germline CDR1 and CDR2: SGHDT and YYEEEE. The CDR3 has 15 residues. V shed 5 bases and J 2 bases; nucleotides not matched to a gene: 6. The CDR3 sequence: CASRGGNLNTGELFF. In DNA form, the CDR3 reads TGTGCCAGCAGGGGAGGGAACCTTAACACCGGGGAGCTGTTTTTT. Based on the CDR3 plus reference TRBV5-6 and TRBJ2-2, the full variable domain is DAGVTQSPTHLIKTRGQQVTLRCSPKSGHDTVSWYQQALGQGPQFIFQYYEEEERQRGNFPDRFSGHQFPNYSSELNVNALLLGDSALYLCASRGGNLNTGELFFGEGSRLTVL.

The gene calls are TRBV14 and TRBJ2-7, with 12 bases fitting TRBD1. The CDR3 is 15 amino acids. The junction had 3 bases not matched to a gene; V was cut back by 4 bases and J by 2 bases. CDR1 and CDR2 (germline): SGHDN, FVKESK. CDR3 region: CASSRDRGLTYEQYF. The CDR3 DNA follows: TGTGCCAGCAGCCGGGACAGGGGGCTTACCTACGAGCAGTACTTC.

The chain combines TRBV7-2 with TRBJ2-7, with TRBD2 matching over 9 bases. The CDR3 runs to 18 residues. The germline V gene has CDR1 SGHTA and CDR2 FQGNSA. Trimming at V came to 4 bases and at J to 5 bases, leaving 18 bases not matched to a gene. The CDR3 DNA reads TGTGCCAGCAGCTCAAGGGGGGGTTGGAGCGGGAGGCGAGACGAGCAGTACTTC. This sequence encodes CASSSRGGWSGRRDEQYF.

The chain recombines TRBV7-2 with TRBJ1-1; no reliable D call. CDR3 size: 14 residues. The ends were cut back, 4 bases at V and 1 base at J, with 10 bases in the middle. The germline V gene has CDR1 SGHTA and CDR2 FQGNSA. The CDR3 DNA follows: TGTGCCAGCAGCTCCCGAGTCCCGAACACTGAAGCTTTCTTT. This translates into CASSSRVPNTEAFF.

This rearrangement joins TRBV7-8 to TRBJ2-7; maybe TRBD2 (6 bases). The length of the CDR3 is 15 residues. Germline assignment: CDR1 SGHVS and CDR2 FQNEAQ. V shed 1 base and J shed 6 bases, with 16 bases lying between them. CDR3 coding DNA: TGTGCCAGCAGCTTAGGGTTGTCGGGAGTGGGCGAGCAGTACTTC. The encoded protein is CASSLGLSGVGEQYF.

CDR3 sequence: CASSNEAGFYNEQFF. The CDR3 DNA reads as TGTGCCAGCAGCAACGAAGCGGGTTTCTACAATGAGCAGTTCTTC. V usage is TRBV3-1 (or the pseudogene TRBV3-2) and J usage is TRBJ2-1, with D possibly TRBD2 on 6 matching bases. The CDR3 runs 15 residues. V was pared by 5 bases and J by 3 bases, with 14 bases between. Germline V CDR1 and CDR2: LGHDT, YNNKEL (reference sequence).

This clone was seen once. The V call is TRBV12-5, the J call TRBJ2-5; a possible D gene is TRBD1 (5 bases). This CDR3 has 14 amino acids. In germline, CDR1 is LGHNT, CDR2 FRNRAP. Trimming removed 5 bases from V and 5 bases from J, with 15 bases in between. CDR3 nucleotides: TGTGCTAGTGGTCAGTCAGGGATTTTGGAGACCCAGTACTTC. Residues: CASGQSGILETQYF. Filled out from reference TRBV12-5 and TRBJ2-5, the complete variable domain reads DARVTQTPRHKVTEMGQEVTMRCQPILGHNTVFWYRQTMMQGLELLAYFRNRAPLDDSGMPKDRFSAEMPDATLATLKIQPSEPRDSAVYFCASGQSGILETQYFGPGTRLLVL.

The gene calls are TRBV27 and TRBJ1-2; TRBD1 aligns across 9 bases. CDR3 size: 15 residues. Germline values: CDR1 MNHEY, CDR2 SMNVEV (reference sequence). Trimming cost V 1 base and J 7 bases; bases outside gene matches: 7. CDR3 nucleotide sequence: TGTGCCAGCAGTTTATTTTTGGGACAGGGATCTGGCTACACCTTC. Translating it yields CASSLFLGQGSGYTF.

This clone was observed a single time. The chain couples TRBV19 to TRBJ2-1; D is possibly TRBD2 (5 bases). The CDR3 totals 16 residues. Trimming removed 5 bases at V and 4 bases at J, with 18 bases between. The germline gives CDR1 LNHDA, CDR2 SQIVND (reference sequence). The CDR3 is CASSSRTGSIYNEQFF. The CDR3 coding sequence is TGTGCCAGTAGTTCCCGGACTGGATCCATTTACAATGAGCAGTTCTTC.